This T cell receptor (beta chain) was sequenced in a study of cytomegalovirus exposure and HLA in healthy donors. For this clone: The antigen remains unidentified.

Study conclusions and caveats: In most subjects, TCR beta sequences reportedly gave accurate predictions of HLA-A and HLA-B alleles. Differences between HLA loci emerged in a later analysis of TCR association rates, with DRB1 most and HLA-C fewest. Later analysis showed most CMV-associated TCR beta chains appearing HLA-restricted. When analyzed later, a missense DCLRE1C variant was found to be linked to TCR beta V- and J-gene trimming.

Trimming at V came to 5 bases and at J to 4 bases, leaving 2 bases not matched to a gene. Germline-derived CDR1 and CDR2 are MNHNY and SVGAGI (reference sequence). The CDR3 is 14 amino acids. A multiplex PCR was run with 60 Vbeta primers and 13 Jbeta primers. Profiling relied on immunoSEQ multiplex PCR, and the TCRdb table lists in-frame clones only, not all of them. The profile shows 70,000 to 95,000 clones, around 62% of them singletons. The receptor was derived from a woman aged 30 to 39 in good health and CMV-seropositive. The chain has TRBV6-6 and TRBJ2-1; 10 bases align to TRBD2. The sample taken for sequencing was PBMCs. CDR3 nucleotide sequence: TGTGCCAGCAGTCTAGCGGGGGTTTACAATGAGCAGTTCTTC. The encoded protein is CASSLAGVYNEQFF.